This TCR beta chain derives from a study of Graves' ophthalmopathy and Graves' hyperthyroidism. The length of the CDR3 is 15 residues. The V gene end was trimmed by 4 bases and the J gene end by 2 bases; junction bases not matched to a gene: 1. Per the germline V gene, CDR1 is SGHVS and CDR2 is FQNEAQ. This clonotype was detected many times. Certain patients were not enrolled. These were patients with other autoimmune diseases, uncontrolled infections, pregnancy or lactation. It was from over 8.5 ml of fresh peripheral blood that the PBMCs came. Transcripts of RNA were the source for amplifying TCR beta CDR3 regions. An opening RT-PCR round employed HTBI primers and preceded a second-round multiplex PCR. TCRdb re-derived calls from the multiplex PCR reads in MiXCR, one entry per CDR3 protein. The table has roughly 380,000 distinct CDR3 sequences, over 15% seen once.

This chain joins TRBV7-8 and TRBJ1-6; 8 nucleotides match TRBD1. The sample was peripheral blood. The TCR sequence derives from a woman younger than 30 with stable Graves' hyperthyroidism. CDR3 bases: TGTGCCAGCAGCTCGGGACAGGCCTATAATTCACCCCTCCACTTT. It is translated as CASSSGQAYNSPLHF.